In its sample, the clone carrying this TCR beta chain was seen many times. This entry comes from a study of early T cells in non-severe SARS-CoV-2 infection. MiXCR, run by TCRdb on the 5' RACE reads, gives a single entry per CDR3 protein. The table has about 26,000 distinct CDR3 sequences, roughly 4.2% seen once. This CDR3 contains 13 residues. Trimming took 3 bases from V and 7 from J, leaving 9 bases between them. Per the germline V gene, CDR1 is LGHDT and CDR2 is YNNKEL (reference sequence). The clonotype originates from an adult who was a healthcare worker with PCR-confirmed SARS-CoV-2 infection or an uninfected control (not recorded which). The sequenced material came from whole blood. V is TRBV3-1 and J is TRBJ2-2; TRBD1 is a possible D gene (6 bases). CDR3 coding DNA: TGTGCCAGCAGCCAGGGGGCAATCGGGGAGCTGTTTTTT. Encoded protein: CASSQGAIGELFF.